This T cell receptor (beta chain) was recovered during a study of T cells in Graves' hyperthyroidism and ophthalmopathy. The wider study: Peripheral blood draws took place at initial diagnosis, ahead of any treatment.

General study findings and limits: Ophthalmopathy was separated from stable hyperthyroidism by a 13 V-J model. Among clonotypes expanded in thyroid above 0.001, most were also found in blood.

V was pared by 0 bases and J by 3 bases, with 2 bases of the junction left unmatched. This CDR3 has 15 amino acids. Germline CDR1 and CDR2: SGDLS and YYNGEE. Amplification targeted TCR beta CDR3 regions from RNA transcripts. HTBI primers were the set used in a first-round RT-PCR of the TCR CDR3. MiXCR, run by TCRdb on the multiplex PCR reads, gives a single entry per CDR3 protein. The table lists 250,000 to 350,000 distinct CDR3 sequences, approximately 17% of them singletons. This sample holds PBMCs from roughly 10 ml fresh peripheral blood. As to this clonotype: What it binds is unknown.

Sample: blood. This receptor was obtained from a man aged 25-45 years with Graves' hyperthyroidism. V usage is TRBV9 and J usage is TRBJ2-7; 11 nucleotides agree with TRBD2. CDR3 protein: CASSVGGLADYEQYF. In nucleotides, the CDR3 is TGTGCCAGCAGCGTAGGGGGACTAGCGGACTACGAGCAGTACTTC.